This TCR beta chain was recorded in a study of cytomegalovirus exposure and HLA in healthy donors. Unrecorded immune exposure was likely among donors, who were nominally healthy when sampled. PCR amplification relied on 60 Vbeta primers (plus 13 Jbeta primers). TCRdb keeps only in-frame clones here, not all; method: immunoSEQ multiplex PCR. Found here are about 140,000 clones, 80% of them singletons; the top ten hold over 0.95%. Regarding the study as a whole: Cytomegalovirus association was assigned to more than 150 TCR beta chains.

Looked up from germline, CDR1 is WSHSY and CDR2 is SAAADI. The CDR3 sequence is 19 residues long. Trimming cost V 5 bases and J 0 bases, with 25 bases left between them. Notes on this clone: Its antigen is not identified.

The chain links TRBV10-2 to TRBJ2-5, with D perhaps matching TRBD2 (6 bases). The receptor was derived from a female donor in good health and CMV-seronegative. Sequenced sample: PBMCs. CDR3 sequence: CASSPGGLPLGEYQETQYF. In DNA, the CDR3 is TGCGCCAGCAGTCCCGGAGGGTTACCGTTGGGAGAGTACCAAGAGACCCAGTACTTC.